The 24 T cell receptor beta chains below were found in one sample sequenced in a study of cytomegalovirus exposure and HLA in healthy donors. It was with 60 Vbeta and 13 Jbeta primers that the PCR ran. Method: immunoSEQ multiplex PCR; TCRdb's copy keeps in-frame clones and lacks some. The sample gives roughly 100,000 clones, roughly 72% of which show up once; roughly 4.8% is in the top ten. Sequenced input: PBMCs. These receptor sequences come from a man younger than 40 in good health and CMV-seropositive.

V gene TRBV11-1 combines with J gene TRBJ2-5, with TRBD1 identical over 8 bases. The CDR3 covers 13 residues. CDR1 is SGHAT and CDR2 is FQDESV in the germline V gene (reference sequence). The ends lost 5 bases at V and 5 bases at J; junction bases unmatched: 4. CDR3 sequence reads: CASSQDRVETQYF. The CDR3 region has the DNA TGTGCCAGCAGCCAGGACAGGGTTGAGACCCAGTACTTC.

The CDR3 reads CASSPPASPGTEAFF. CDR3 DNA sequence: TGTGCCAGCAGCCCCCCCGCGAGTCCTGGCACTGAAGCTTTCTTT. This sequence joins TRBV11-1 and TRBJ1-1, with D unresolved. CDR1 and CDR2 (germline): SGHAT, FQDESV (reference sequence). The CDR3 has 15 amino acids. V was cut by 5 bases and J by 4 bases, with 17 bases left in between.

This clone came up a few times. V and J are TRBV19 and TRBJ2-1; 7 bases fit TRBD1. CDR3 length equals 14 residues. Germline trimming cut 7 bases from V and 5 bases from J; bases unmatched to any gene: 8. Germline values: CDR1 LNHDA, CDR2 SQIVND (reference sequence). The CDR3 DNA sequence: TGTGCCAGTAAGAAGGGGGCGCAAGACAATGAGCAGTTCTTC. Amino acid sequence: CASKKGAQDNEQFF.

The chain has TRBV7-2 and TRBJ2-7; 10 bases match TRBD2. This CDR3 region has 17 residues. V lost 5 bases and J lost 0; bases outside the gene matches: 10. CDR1 is SGHTA and CDR2 is FQGNSA in the germline V gene. The CDR3 loop is CASSARLAGLSSYEQYF. CDR3 in DNA: TGTGCCAGCAGCGCAAGACTAGCGGGCTTAAGCTCCTACGAGCAGTACTTC.

This clone came up once. The rearrangement uses TRBV2 and TRBJ1-4, with D perhaps TRBD1 (6 bases). V was cut by 7 bases and J by 5 bases, with 11 bases left in between. The CDR3 extends over 13 amino acids. Germline CDR1 and CDR2: SNHLY and FYNNEI. The CDR3: CASNTQGNEKLFF. CDR3 DNA sequence: TGTGCCAGCAATACCCAGGGGAATGAAAAACTGTTTTTT.

J is TRBJ2-1 and V is TRBV15; TRBD2 matches 12 bases. Trimming removed 1 base from V and 1 base from J; junction bases left unmatched: 2. The CDR3 is 17 amino acids. Germline CDR1 reads LNHNV; CDR2 reads YYDKDF (reference sequence). CDR3 sequence: CATSRASGGASYNEQFF. CDR3 sequence (DNA): TGTGCCACCAGCAGAGCTAGCGGGGGGGCATCCTACAATGAGCAGTTCTTC. Full variable domain (remainder filled in from reference TRBV15 and TRBJ2-1): DAMVIQNPRYQVTQFGKPVTLSCSQTLNHNVMYWYQQKSSQAPKLLFHYYDKDFNNEADTPDNFQSRRPNTSFCFLDIRSPGLGDTAMYLCATSRASGGASYNEQFFGPGTRLTVL.

CDR3 DNA sequence: TGTGCCAGCAGCCCCGCCGGCGGGGGGACCTACAATGAGCAGTTCTTC. It codes for CASSPAGGGTYNEQFF. V is TRBV7-9 and J is TRBJ2-1; 8 nucleotides agree with TRBD2. The CDR3 has 16 amino acids. V shed 5 bases and J 2 bases; nucleotides not matched to a gene: 8. CDR1 is SEHNR, CDR2 FQNEAQ, per germline (reference sequence). Full variable domain (rest looked up from reference TRBV7-9 and TRBJ2-1): DTGVSQNPRHKITKRGQNVTFRCDPISEHNRLYWYRQTLGQGPEFLTYFQNEAQLEKSRLLSDRFSAERPKGSFSTLEIQRTEQGDSAMYLCASSPAGGGTYNEQFFGPGTRLTVL.

Only a few counts were recorded for this clone. This chain uses TRBV6-5 with TRBJ1-1; D uncertain. With 0 bases removed from V and 5 bases from J, the gap between germline ends came to 7 bases. CDR1 MNHEY and CDR2 SVGAGI come from the germline V gene. The CDR3 length is 13 residues. The CDR3 DNA follows: TGTGCCAGCAGTTACTCGGCGGCGACTGAAGCTTTCTTT. This gives the protein CASSYSAATEAFF.

CDR3 bases: TGTGCCACCAGAATCAACGGGAGGGCCATTGAGCAGTTCTTC. As protein: CATRINGRAIEQFF. The rearrangement links TRBV15 to TRBJ2-1; 8 nucleotides align to TRBD2. The CDR3 runs 14 residues. Germline-derived CDR1 and CDR2 are LNHNV and YYDKDF (reference sequence). The V and J ends lost 6 bases and 9 bases, in that order; junction bases with no gene match: 10.

This clone has a handful of counts. The rearrangement joins TRBV30 to TRBJ2-7, with D possibly being TRBD2 (6 bases). V lost 3 bases, J lost 0 bases, and 12 bases lay in between. The germline V gene encodes CDR1 GTSNPN and CDR2 SVGIG (reference sequence). The CDR3 consists of 14 residues. CDR3 amino acids: CAWSAGRRSYEQYF. In DNA, the CDR3 is TGTGCCTGGAGCGCGGGACGGCGCTCCTACGAGCAGTACTTC.

The gene calls are TRBV10-3 and TRBJ2-2, with D tentatively TRBD1 (6 bases). The germline V gene encodes CDR1 ENHRY and CDR2 SYGVKD. This CDR3 contains 12 residues. Trimming shortened V by 6 bases and J by 5 bases, and 7 bases separated the two germline ends. In nucleotides, the CDR3 is TGTGCCATCAGCGGACAGACCGGGGAGCTGTTTTTT. Translated, it gives CAISGQTGELFF.

In this sample, this clone turned up a few times. The chain employs TRBV7-2 and TRBJ2-2; 7 nucleotides match TRBD2. The J segment lost 2 bases and the V segment lost 0 bases, leaving 6 bases of the junction unmatched. The CDR3 loop spans 17 amino acids. CDR1 and CDR2 from the germline V gene are SGHTA and FQGNSA. DNA for the CDR3: TGTGCCAGCAGCTTAGCCCGCCCGGGGGGAAACACCGGGGAGCTGTTTTTT. Protein sequence: CASSLARPGGNTGELFF.

The V call is TRBV29-1, the J call TRBJ2-7; 7 positions match TRBD2. CDR1 SQVTM and CDR2 ANQGSEA come from the germline V gene. With 6 bases clipped from V and 12 bases from J, the junction kept 11 bases outside the gene matches. The CDR3 has 11 residues. The CDR3 region has the DNA TGCAGCGTCTGGTTTCGGGGAGGGTTGTACTTC. Its protein is CSVWFRGGLYF.

This clone was recorded a few times. The chain joins TRBV7-9 to TRBJ2-1; the match to TRBD1 covers 9 bases. The CDR3 consists of 14 residues. V lost 5 bases to trimming and J lost 6 bases; unmatched junction nucleotides: 5. The germline gives CDR1 SEHNR, CDR2 FQNEAQ (reference sequence). CDR3 DNA sequence: TGTGCCAGCAGCCTTTTGACAGGGGGCAATGAGCAGTTCTTC. This sequence encodes CASSLLTGGNEQFF.

V is TRBV6-1 and J is TRBJ1-6, with D unclear. V was shortened by 0 bases and J by 0 bases, with 3 bases between the two germline ends. This CDR3 contains 15 residues. Germline V lookup: CDR1 MNHNS, CDR2 SASEGT. The CDR3 DNA follows: TGTGCCAGCAGTGAAGCGAGCTCCTATAATTCACCCCTCCACTTT. It encodes CASSEASSYNSPLHF.

The rearrangement joins TRBV12-5 to TRBJ1-4; 10 nucleotides align to TRBD1. The CDR3 loop spans 14 amino acids. Unmatched junction bases numbered 4, after V lost 4 bases and J lost 8 bases. Per the germline V gene, CDR1 is LGHNT and CDR2 is FRNRAP. The CDR3 DNA is TGTGCTAGTGGTTCAGGGACAGGGGAAGAAAAACTGTTTTTT. This encodes CASGSGTGEEKLFF.

V is TRBV5-5 and J is TRBJ1-1; D remains ambiguous. Germline lookup yields CDR1 SGHKS and CDR2 YYEKEE (reference sequence). The CDR3 covers 13 residues. V was clipped by 4 bases and J by 3 bases, with 10 bases between them. The CDR3 bases are TGTGCCAGCAGCACTTGGGGAGACACTGAAGCTTTCTTT. Amino acid sequence: CASSTWGDTEAFF.

V usage is TRBV4-3 and J usage is TRBJ2-7; tentative D call: TRBD1 (6 bases). The CDR3 covers 15 residues. Germline V gene data show CDR1 as LGHNA and CDR2 as YSLEER. Trimming took off 4 bases at V and 4 bases at J, with 17 bases between the two ends. CDR3 residues: CASSPAQGFDYEQYF. The CDR3 coding sequence is TGCGCCAGCAGCCCAGCGCAGGGGTTTGATTACGAGCAGTACTTC.

This clone was observed a few times. The V and J genes are TRBV19 and TRBJ2-2, with TRBD1 matching over 11 bases. CDR1 is LNHDA, CDR2 SQIVND, per germline (reference sequence). The CDR3 has 14 residues. With V trimmed by 8 bases and J by 5 bases, 4 bases remained unmatched. The CDR3 reads CASRGQGGTGELFF. The CDR3, as DNA: TGTGCCAGTCGGGGACAGGGGGGGACCGGGGAGCTGTTTTTT.

The chain carries TRBV10-3 and TRBJ1-1; 8 nucleotides match TRBD1. Losses at the gene ends were 9 bases for V and 1 base for J; bases not matched to a gene: 4. From germline, CDR1 is ENHRY and CDR2 SYGVKD. The CDR3 is 13 amino acids. CDR3: CAMKGQENTEAFF. CDR3 sequence (DNA): TGTGCCATGAAGGGACAGGAGAACACTGAAGCTTTCTTT.

The genes are TRBV6-5 and TRBJ2-2, with D unclear. Germline loops: CDR1 MNHEY, CDR2 SVGAGI. The V end was cut by 2 bases, the J end by 2 bases, with 9 bases between. The CDR3 contains 15 residues. The CDR3 coding sequence is TGTGCCAGCAGTTACATGGGCGATAACACCGGGGAGCTGTTTTTT. Its translation is CASSYMGDNTGELFF.

The chain links TRBV30 to TRBJ2-5; 10 bases are a match to TRBD2. This CDR3 is built from 12 residues. V was pared by 5 bases and J by 3 bases, with 0 bases of the junction left unmatched. Germline values: CDR1 GTSNPN, CDR2 SVGIG (reference sequence). The CDR3 bases are TGTGCCTGGGGACTAGCGGAAGAGACCCAGTACTTC. This sequence encodes CAWGLAEETQYF.

This clone was seen once. This chain uses TRBV2 with TRBJ2-1; D possibly corresponds to TRBD1 (6 bases). With 5 bases removed from V and 4 bases from J, the gap between germline ends came to 9 bases. Germline-derived CDR1 and CDR2 are SNHLY and FYNNEI. The CDR3 extends over 13 amino acids. The CDR3 DNA is TGTGCCAGCAGTTCCGACAGGTACAATGAGCAGTTCTTC. Residues: CASSSDRYNEQFF. Full variable domain (remainder filled in from reference TRBV2 and TRBJ2-1): EPEVTQTPSHQVTQMGQEVILRCVPISNHLYFYWYRQILGQKVEFLVSFYNNEISEKSEIFDDQFSVERPDGSNFTLKIRSTKLEDSAMYFCASSSDRYNEQFFGPGTRLTVL.

The chain employs TRBV9 and TRBJ1-2, with a tentative D call TRBD1 (5 bases). Trimming took 5 bases from V and 8 from J, leaving 10 bases between them. From germline, CDR1 is SGDLS and CDR2 YYNGEE. CDR3 size: 11 residues. In nucleotides, the CDR3 is TGTGCCAGCAGGGGGAGGGGAGGCTACACCTTC. It is translated as CASRGRGGYTF.